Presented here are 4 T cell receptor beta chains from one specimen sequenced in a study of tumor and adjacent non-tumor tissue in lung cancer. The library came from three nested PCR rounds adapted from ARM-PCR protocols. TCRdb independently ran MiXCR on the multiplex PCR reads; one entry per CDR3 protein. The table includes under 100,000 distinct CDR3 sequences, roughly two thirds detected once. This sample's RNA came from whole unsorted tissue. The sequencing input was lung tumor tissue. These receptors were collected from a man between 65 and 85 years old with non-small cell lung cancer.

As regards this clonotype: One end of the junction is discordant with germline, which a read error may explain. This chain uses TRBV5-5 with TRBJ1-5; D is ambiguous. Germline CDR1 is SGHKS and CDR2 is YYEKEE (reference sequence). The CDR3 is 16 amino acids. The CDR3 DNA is TGTGCCAGCAGTTTGGAGGTTGGGGATAGCAATCAGCCCCAGCATTTT. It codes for CASSLEVGDSNQPQHF.

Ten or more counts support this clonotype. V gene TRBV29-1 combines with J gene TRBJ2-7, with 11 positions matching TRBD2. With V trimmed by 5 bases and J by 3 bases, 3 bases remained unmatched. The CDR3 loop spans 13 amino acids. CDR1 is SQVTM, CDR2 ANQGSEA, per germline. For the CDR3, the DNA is TGCAGCGTTTCTAGCGGGAGGAACTACGAGCAGTACTTC. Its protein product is CSVSSGRNYEQYF.

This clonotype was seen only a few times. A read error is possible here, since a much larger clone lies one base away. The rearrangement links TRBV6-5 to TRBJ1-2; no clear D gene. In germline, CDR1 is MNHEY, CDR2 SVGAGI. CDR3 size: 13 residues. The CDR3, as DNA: TGTGTCAGCAGTTCCCGCGAGCCCTATGGCTACACCTTC. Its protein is CVSSSREPYGYTF.

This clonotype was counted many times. DNA of the CDR3: TGTGCCACCAGCTTACATAGCACAGATACGCAGTATTTT. It codes for CATSLHSTDTQYF. The chain carries TRBV24-1 and TRBJ2-3; D unclear. CDR3 length: 13 amino acids. Germline CDR1 KGHDR, CDR2 SFDVKD. Trimming took off 7 bases at V and 0 bases at J, with 7 bases between the two ends.